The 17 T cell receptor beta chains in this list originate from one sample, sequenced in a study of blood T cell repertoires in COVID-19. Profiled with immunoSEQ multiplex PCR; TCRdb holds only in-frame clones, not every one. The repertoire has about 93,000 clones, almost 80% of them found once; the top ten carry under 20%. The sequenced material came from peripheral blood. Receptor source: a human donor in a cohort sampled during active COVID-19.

The CDR3: CASSFRGQGSDTQYF. CDR3 in DNA: TGTGCCAGCAGCTTTAGGGGACAGGGTTCAGATACGCAGTATTTT. The chain has TRBV7-8 and TRBJ2-3; 9 bases line up with TRBD1. The CDR3 contains 15 residues. The V gene's germline CDR1 is SGHVS and CDR2 FQNEAQ. After removal of 3 bases from V and 4 bases from J, the junction contained 5 bases not matched to a gene. The full variable domain, in which reference TRBV7-8 and TRBJ2-3 provide the parts outside the CDR3, is GAGVSQSPRYKVAKRGQDVALRCDPISGHVSLFWYQQALGQGPEFLTYFQNEAQLDKSGLPSDRFFAERPEGSVSTLKIQRTQQEDSAVYLCASSFRGQGSDTQYFGPGTRLTVL.

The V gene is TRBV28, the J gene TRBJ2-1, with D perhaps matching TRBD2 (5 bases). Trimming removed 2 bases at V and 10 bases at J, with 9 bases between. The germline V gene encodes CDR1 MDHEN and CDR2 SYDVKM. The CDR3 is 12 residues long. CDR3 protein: CASSLVGLEQFF. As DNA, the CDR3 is TGTGCCAGCAGTTTAGTTGGACTGGAGCAGTTCTTC.

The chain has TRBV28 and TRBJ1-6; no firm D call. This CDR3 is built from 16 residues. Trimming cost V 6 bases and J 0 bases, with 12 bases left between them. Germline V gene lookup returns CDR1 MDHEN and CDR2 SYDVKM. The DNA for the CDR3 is TGTGCCAGCAGCCGACTGATGATCTCCTATAATTCACCCCTCCACTTT. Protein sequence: CASSRLMISYNSPLHF.

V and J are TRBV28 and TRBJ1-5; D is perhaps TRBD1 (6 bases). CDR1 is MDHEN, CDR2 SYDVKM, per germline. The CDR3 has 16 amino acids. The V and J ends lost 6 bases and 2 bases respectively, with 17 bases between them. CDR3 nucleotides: TGTGCCAGCAGCTTCGGCAGGGGAGATGGCAATCAGCCCCAGCATTTT. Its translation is CASSFGRGDGNQPQHF.

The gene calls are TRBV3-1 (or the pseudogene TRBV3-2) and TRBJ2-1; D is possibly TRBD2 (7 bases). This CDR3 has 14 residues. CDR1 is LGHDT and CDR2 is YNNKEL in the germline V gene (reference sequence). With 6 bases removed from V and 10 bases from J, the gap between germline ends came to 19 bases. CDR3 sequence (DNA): TGTGCCAGCAGGCTCGGGGGCGGGAGATCGGAGCAGTTCTTC. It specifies CASRLGGGRSEQFF.

CDR3 sequence reads: CASSSRTTNTEAFF. In nucleotides, the CDR3 is TGTGCCAGCAGTTCTCGGACAACAAACACTGAAGCTTTCTTT. V and J are TRBV27 and TRBJ1-1; a possible D gene is TRBD1 (5 bases). The CDR3 covers 14 residues. CDR1 and CDR2 from the germline V gene are MNHEY and SMNVEV (reference sequence). The V end was cut by 4 bases, the J end by 2 bases, with 11 bases between.

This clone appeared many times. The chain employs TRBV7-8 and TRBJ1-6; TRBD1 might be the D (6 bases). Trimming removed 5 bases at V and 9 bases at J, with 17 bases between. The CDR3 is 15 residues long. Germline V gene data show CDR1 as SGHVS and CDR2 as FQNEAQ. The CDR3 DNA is TGTGCCAGCAGCCTGGGGGGGGCTGAGGGTTCACCCCTCCACTTT. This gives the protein CASSLGGAEGSPLHF.

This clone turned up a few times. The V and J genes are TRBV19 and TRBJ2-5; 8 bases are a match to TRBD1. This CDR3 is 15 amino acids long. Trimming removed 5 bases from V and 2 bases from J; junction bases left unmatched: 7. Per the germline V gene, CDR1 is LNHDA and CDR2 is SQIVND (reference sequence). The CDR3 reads CASSWGQASQETQYF. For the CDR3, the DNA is TGTGCCAGTAGTTGGGGACAGGCCAGTCAAGAGACCCAGTACTTC.

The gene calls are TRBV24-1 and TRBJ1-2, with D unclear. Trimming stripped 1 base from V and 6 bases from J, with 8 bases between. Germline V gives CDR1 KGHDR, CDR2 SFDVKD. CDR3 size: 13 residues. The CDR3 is CATSDFQADGYTF. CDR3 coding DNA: TGTGCCACCAGTGATTTCCAGGCAGATGGCTACACCTTC.

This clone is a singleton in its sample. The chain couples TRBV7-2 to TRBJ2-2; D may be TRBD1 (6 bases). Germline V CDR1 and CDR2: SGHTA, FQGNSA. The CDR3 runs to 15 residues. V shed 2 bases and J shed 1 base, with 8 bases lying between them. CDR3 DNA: TGTGCCAGCAGCTTAAGGGGGTTGAACACCGGGGAGCTGTTTTTT. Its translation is CASSLRGLNTGELFF.

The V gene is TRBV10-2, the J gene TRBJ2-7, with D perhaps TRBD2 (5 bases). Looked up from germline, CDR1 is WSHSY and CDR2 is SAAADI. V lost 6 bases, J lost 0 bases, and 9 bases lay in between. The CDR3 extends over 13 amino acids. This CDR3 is CASSALASYEQYF. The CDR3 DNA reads TGCGCCAGCAGCGCCCTAGCCTCCTACGAGCAGTACTTC.

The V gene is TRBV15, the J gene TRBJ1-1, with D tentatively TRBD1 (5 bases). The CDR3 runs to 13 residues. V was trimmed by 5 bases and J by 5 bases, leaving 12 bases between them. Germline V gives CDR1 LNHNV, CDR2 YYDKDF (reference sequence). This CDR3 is CATSAREGTEAFF. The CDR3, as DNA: TGTGCCACCAGCGCCAGGGAGGGGACTGAAGCTTTCTTT.

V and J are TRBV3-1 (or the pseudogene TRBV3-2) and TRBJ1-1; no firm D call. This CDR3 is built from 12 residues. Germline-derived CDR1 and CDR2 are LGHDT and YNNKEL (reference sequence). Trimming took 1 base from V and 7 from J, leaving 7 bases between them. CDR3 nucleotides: TGTGCCAGCAGCCAAGCCCTCGGTGAAGCTTTCTTT. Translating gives CASSQALGEAFF.

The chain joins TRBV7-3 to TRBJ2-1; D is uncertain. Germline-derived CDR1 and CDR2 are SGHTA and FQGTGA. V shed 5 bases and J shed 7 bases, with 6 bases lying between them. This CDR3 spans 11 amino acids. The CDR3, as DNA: TGTGCCAGCAGCCGAGGTAATGAGCAGTTCTTC. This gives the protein CASSRGNEQFF.

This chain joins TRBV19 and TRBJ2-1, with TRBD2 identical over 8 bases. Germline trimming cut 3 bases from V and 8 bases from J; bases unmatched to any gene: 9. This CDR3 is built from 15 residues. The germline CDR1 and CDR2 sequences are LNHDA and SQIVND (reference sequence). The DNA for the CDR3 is TGTGCCAGTAGTATTCCTGGCGGGAGGTCGGATGAGCAGTTCTTC. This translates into CASSIPGGRSDEQFF.

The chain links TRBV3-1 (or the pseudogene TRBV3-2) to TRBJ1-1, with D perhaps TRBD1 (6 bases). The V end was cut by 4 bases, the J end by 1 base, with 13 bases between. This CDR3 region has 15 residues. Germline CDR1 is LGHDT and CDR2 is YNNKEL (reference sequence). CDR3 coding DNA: TGTGCCAGCAGCCCAGCGGACAGATCGAACACTGAAGCTTTCTTT. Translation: CASSPADRSNTEAFF.

The CDR3 loop is CASSEQGMSSGANVLTF. CDR3 nucleotide sequence: TGTGCCAGCAGTGAGCAGGGGATGAGCTCTGGGGCCAACGTCCTGACTTTC. The V and J genes are TRBV2 and TRBJ2-6; a possible D gene is TRBD1 (6 bases). Germline V gene lookup returns CDR1 SNHLY and CDR2 FYNNEI. CDR3 length: 17 residues. The ends were cut back, 3 bases at V and 0 bases at J, with 12 bases in the middle.